A single sample is the source of the 18 T cell receptor beta chains below, sequenced in a study of blood T cell repertoires in COVID-19. The protocol was immunoSEQ multiplex PCR, while the TCRdb copy is restricted to in-frame clones and leaves out a portion. This table has about 190,000 clones, over 80% appearing once. Specimen: PBMCs or T cells enriched from blood (not recorded which). These receptors all come from a woman between 25 and 40 years old who had been exposed to COVID-19.

The chain carries TRBV7-7 and TRBJ2-5; TRBD2 matches 12 bases. Trimming took 3 bases from V and 2 from J; bases not matched to a gene: 10. Germline V gives CDR1 SSHAT, CDR2 FNYEAQ (reference sequence). The CDR3 runs 18 residues. CDR3: CASSLSLAGGPRQETQYF. The CDR3 nucleotides read TGTGCCAGCAGCTTGAGTCTAGCGGGGGGGCCGAGGCAAGAGACCCAGTACTTC. Using reference TRBV7-7 and TRBJ2-5 for the parts outside the CDR3, the full variable domain is GAGVSQSPRYKVTKRGQDVTLRCDPISSHATLYWYQQALGQGPEFLTYFNYEAQPDKSGLPSDRFSAERPEGSISTLTIQRTEQRDSAMYRCASSLSLAGGPRQETQYFGPGTRLLVL.

The chain is built from TRBV24-1 and TRBJ2-2, with 8 bases matching TRBD1. The ends lost 3 bases at V and 2 bases at J; junction bases unmatched: 4. This CDR3 contains 16 residues. Germline CDR1 reads KGHDR; CDR2 reads SFDVKD. CDR3 region: CATSDTRGPNTGELFF. For the CDR3, the DNA is TGTGCCACCAGTGATACCAGGGGGCCTAACACCGGGGAGCTGTTTTTT.

The rearrangement uses TRBV10-1 and TRBJ2-7, with D maybe TRBD1 (6 bases). Trimming shortened V by 4 bases and J by 2 bases, and 9 bases separated the two germline ends. Per germline, CDR1 WNHNN and CDR2 SYGVQD (reference sequence). The CDR3 spans 13 residues. The CDR3 is CASSGDRTYEQYF. CDR3 DNA sequence: TGCGCCAGCAGTGGAGACAGGACCTACGAGCAGTACTTC.

V gene TRBV7-2 combines with J gene TRBJ1-1; D is ambiguous. The CDR3 covers 15 residues. Germline values: CDR1 SGHTA, CDR2 FQGNSA. With 1 base removed from V and 1 base from J, the gap between germline ends came to 10 bases. The CDR3 here is CASSLVGSGNTEAFF. The CDR3 nucleotides read TGTGCCAGCAGCTTAGTCGGGTCCGGGAACACTGAAGCTTTCTTT. Full variable domain (missing parts from reference TRBV7-2 and TRBJ1-1): GAGVSQSPSNKVTEKGKDVELRCDPISGHTALYWYRQSLGQGLEFLIYFQGNSAPDKSGLPSDRFSAERTGGSVSTLTIQRTQQEDSAVYLCASSLVGSGNTEAFFGQGTRLTVV.

This clone was observed a handful of times. The chain is built from TRBV6-5 and TRBJ1-2; weak D call: TRBD1 (5 bases). The CDR3 has 13 amino acids. V was clipped by 11 bases and J by 0 bases, with 13 bases between them. CDR1 and CDR2 (germline): MNHEY, SVGAGI. The CDR3 protein is CAVLTDSNYGYTF. The CDR3 coding sequence is TGTGCCGTTTTGACAGATTCTAACTATGGCTACACCTTC.

The chain has TRBV2 and TRBJ1-5; D perhaps matches TRBD1 (6 bases). The V end was cut by 4 bases, the J end by 0 bases, with 10 bases between. The germline CDR1 and CDR2 sequences are SNHLY and FYNNEI. The CDR3 spans 15 residues. The CDR3 reads CASSGQGNSNQPQHF. CDR3 nucleotide sequence: TGTGCCAGCAGTGGGCAGGGGAATAGCAATCAGCCCCAGCATTTT.

The chain employs TRBV7-2 and TRBJ2-1; 9 bases align to TRBD2. The germline CDR1 and CDR2 sequences are SGHTA and FQGNSA. The CDR3 contains 15 residues. The J segment lost 10 bases and the V segment lost 5 bases, leaving 12 bases of the junction unmatched. CDR3 sequence reads: CASSTGTSSLGEQFF. In DNA form, the CDR3 reads TGTGCCAGCAGCACGGGGACTAGCTCCTTGGGGGAGCAGTTCTTC.

The J gene is TRBJ1-3, the V gene TRBV18; D unclear. CDR3 size: 15 residues. Deletions cut 1 base from V and 0 bases from J, with 7 bases between. The germline CDR1 and CDR2 sequences are KGHSH and LQKENI. CDR3: CASSPQSSSGNTIYF. In nucleotides, the CDR3 is TGTGCCAGCTCACCACAGTCTAGCTCTGGAAACACCATATATTTT.

The chain carries TRBV7-2 and TRBJ1-6; TRBD1 might be the D (5 bases). V was trimmed by 2 bases and J by 5 bases, leaving 16 bases between them. This CDR3 is 17 amino acids long. In germline, CDR1 is SGHTA, CDR2 FQGNSA. The CDR3, as DNA: TGTGCCAGCAGCTTATTTGGGACTCAAGCCGATAATTCACCCCTCCACTTT. This translates into CASSLFGTQADNSPLHF.

CDR3 region: CASSLIGPERGYTF. The CDR3 coding sequence is TGTGCCAGCAGCTTGATAGGCCCGGAGAGAGGCTACACCTTC. The chain has TRBV5-6 and TRBJ1-2; no firm D call. V was clipped by 1 base and J by 8 bases, with 15 bases between them. Germline V gives CDR1 SGHDT, CDR2 YYEEEE. The CDR3 loop spans 14 amino acids.

The chain carries TRBV5-6 and TRBJ2-3; 14 bases map to TRBD2. V gave up 2 bases and J gave up 7 bases; unmatched junction bases: 6. This CDR3 region has 16 residues. Per the germline V gene, CDR1 is SGHDT and CDR2 is YYEEEE. As DNA, the CDR3 is TGTGCCAGCAGCTTCCTGACTAGCGGGGGGGCCTATACGCAGTATTTT. Translation: CASSFLTSGGAYTQYF.

The V gene is TRBV16, the J gene TRBJ2-1, with D perhaps matching TRBD1 (7 bases). In germline, CDR1 is KGHSY, CDR2 FQNENV. The CDR3 spans 15 residues. Deletions cut 1 base from V and 4 bases from J, with 11 bases between. The CDR3 DNA follows: TGTGCCAGCAGCCAATTGACAGGGAGGTACAATGAGCAGTTCTTC. It encodes CASSQLTGRYNEQFF.

This clone was counted a single time. The gene calls are TRBV7-9 and TRBJ2-1; 7 bases are a match to TRBD1. V shed 1 base and J 12 bases; nucleotides not matched to a gene: 18. Germline CDR1 reads SEHNR; CDR2 reads FQNEAQ (reference sequence). This CDR3 spans 17 amino acids. The CDR3 DNA reads as TGTGCCAGCAGCTTAGGTCCCGCGAACAGGGGACCCTCCAGGCAGTTCTTC. This gives the protein CASSLGPANRGPSRQFF.

This sequence joins TRBV10-3 and TRBJ2-1, with D perhaps TRBD2 (6 bases). Germline CDR1 and CDR2: ENHRY and SYGVKD. Trimming left V 2 bases short and J 5 bases short, with 13 bases between. CDR3 length: 15 amino acids. The CDR3 loop is CAISEGGVRNNEQFF. CDR3 nucleotides: TGTGCCATCAGTGAGGGCGGGGTTCGAAACAATGAGCAGTTCTTC.

The J gene is TRBJ1-5, the V gene TRBV19; 11 bases are a match to TRBD1. The CDR3 runs 16 residues. J gave up 6 bases and V 5 bases, and 9 bases lay outside the gene matches. The germline CDR1 and CDR2 sequences are LNHDA and SQIVND (reference sequence). This chain's CDR3 is CASSQRDRGYGQPQHF. The CDR3 coding sequence is TGTGCCAGTAGTCAACGGGACAGGGGGTATGGTCAGCCCCAGCATTTT.

V gene TRBV12-3 or TRBV12-4 combines with J gene TRBJ1-1; 7 positions match TRBD1. The CDR3 has 11 residues. Trimming took 8 bases from V and 11 from J; bases not matched to a gene: 8. The CDR3 DNA reads as TGTGCCAGCTTGTACAGGGGAGAGGCTTTCTTT. Amino acid sequence: CASLYRGEAFF.

The CDR3 DNA reads TGTGCCACACGACAGGGGAAGCTCTACGAGCAGTACTTC. Its protein product is CATRQGKLYEQYF. V usage is TRBV19 and J usage is TRBJ2-7; 8 bases match TRBD1. J was trimmed by 3 bases and V by 10 bases; bases with no gene match: 8. The length of the CDR3 is 13 residues. Germline CDR1 and CDR2: LNHDA and SQIVND (reference sequence).

The V gene is TRBV2, the J gene TRBJ2-7; D remains ambiguous. Germline lookup yields CDR1 SNHLY and CDR2 FYNNEI. V was shortened by 7 bases and J by 0 bases, with 10 bases between the two germline ends. This CDR3 spans 13 amino acids. CDR3: CASISPNSYEQYF. The CDR3 coding sequence is TGTGCCAGCATTTCTCCTAACTCCTACGAGCAGTACTTC.